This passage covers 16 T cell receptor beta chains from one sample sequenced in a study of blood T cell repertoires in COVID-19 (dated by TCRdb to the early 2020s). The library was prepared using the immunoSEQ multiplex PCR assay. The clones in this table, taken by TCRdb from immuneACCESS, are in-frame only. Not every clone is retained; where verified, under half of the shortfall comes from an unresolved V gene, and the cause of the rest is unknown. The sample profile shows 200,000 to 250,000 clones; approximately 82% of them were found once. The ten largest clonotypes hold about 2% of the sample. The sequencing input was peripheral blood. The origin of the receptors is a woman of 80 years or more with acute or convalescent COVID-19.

CDR3 sequence: CASSRNIPGQESPLHF. CDR3 nucleotide sequence: TGTGCCAGCTCACGAAACATCCCGGGACAGGAGTCACCCCTCCACTTT. The V gene is TRBV18, the J gene TRBJ1-6; 8 bases fit TRBD1. The trim removed 4 bases at V and 10 bases at J, leaving 12 bases unmatched. CDR3 length: 16 residues. Germline V gene lookup returns CDR1 KGHSH and CDR2 LQKENI.

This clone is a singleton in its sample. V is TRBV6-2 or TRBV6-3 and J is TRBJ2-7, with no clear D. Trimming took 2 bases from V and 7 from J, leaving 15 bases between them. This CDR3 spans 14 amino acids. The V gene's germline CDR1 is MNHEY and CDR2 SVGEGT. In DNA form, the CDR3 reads TGTGCCAGCAGTTACGGCTCCCCCTCCAGGGAGCAGTACTTC. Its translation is CASSYGSPSREQYF.

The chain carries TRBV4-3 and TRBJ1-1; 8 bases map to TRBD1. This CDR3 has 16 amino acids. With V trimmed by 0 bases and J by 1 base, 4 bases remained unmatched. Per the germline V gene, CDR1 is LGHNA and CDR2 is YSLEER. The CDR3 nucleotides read TGCGCCAGCAGCCAAGATCCAGGGACAGGGAACACTGAAGCTTTCTTT. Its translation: CASSQDPGTGNTEAFF.

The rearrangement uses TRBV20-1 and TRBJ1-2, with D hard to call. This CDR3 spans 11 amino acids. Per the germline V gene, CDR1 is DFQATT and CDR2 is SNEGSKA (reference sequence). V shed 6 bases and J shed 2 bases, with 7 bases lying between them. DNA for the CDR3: TGCAGTGCGGCCGCAAACTATGGCTACACCTTC. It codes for CSAAANYGYTF.

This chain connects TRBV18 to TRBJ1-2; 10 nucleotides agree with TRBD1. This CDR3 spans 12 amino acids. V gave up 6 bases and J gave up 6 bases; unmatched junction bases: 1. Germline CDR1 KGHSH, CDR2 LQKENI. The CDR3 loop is CASSGTGDGYTF. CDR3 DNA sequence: TGTGCCAGCTCGGGGACAGGGGATGGCTACACCTTC.

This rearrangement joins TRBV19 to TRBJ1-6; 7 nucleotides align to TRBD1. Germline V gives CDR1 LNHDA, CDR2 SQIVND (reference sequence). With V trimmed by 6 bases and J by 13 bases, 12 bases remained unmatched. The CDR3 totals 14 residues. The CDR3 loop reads CASREQGPLAPLHF. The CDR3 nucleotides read TGTGCCAGTAGAGAACAGGGGCCCCTAGCCCCCCTCCACTTT.

The CDR3 protein is CASSPPRTGMSTGELFF. As DNA, the CDR3 is TGTGCCAGCTCACCACCCCGGACAGGGATGAGCACCGGGGAGCTGTTTTTT. The rearrangement links TRBV18 to TRBJ2-2; 8 nucleotides line up with TRBD1. The CDR3 totals 17 residues. CDR1 is KGHSH and CDR2 is LQKENI in the germline V gene. The ends lost 0 bases at V and 4 bases at J; junction bases unmatched: 7.

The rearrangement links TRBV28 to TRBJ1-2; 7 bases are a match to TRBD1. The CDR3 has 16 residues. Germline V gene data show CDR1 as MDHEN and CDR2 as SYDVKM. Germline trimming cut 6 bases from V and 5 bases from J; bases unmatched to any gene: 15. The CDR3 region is CASRSHPGTALYGYTF. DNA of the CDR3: TGTGCCAGCAGATCCCACCCGGGGACAGCTCTTTATGGCTACACCTTC.

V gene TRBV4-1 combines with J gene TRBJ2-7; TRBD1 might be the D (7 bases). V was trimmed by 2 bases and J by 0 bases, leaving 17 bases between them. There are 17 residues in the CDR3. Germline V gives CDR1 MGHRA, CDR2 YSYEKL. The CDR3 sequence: CASSQRGDSPDSYEQYF. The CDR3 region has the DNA TGCGCCAGCAGCCAAAGGGGGGACAGCCCAGACTCCTACGAGCAGTACTTC.

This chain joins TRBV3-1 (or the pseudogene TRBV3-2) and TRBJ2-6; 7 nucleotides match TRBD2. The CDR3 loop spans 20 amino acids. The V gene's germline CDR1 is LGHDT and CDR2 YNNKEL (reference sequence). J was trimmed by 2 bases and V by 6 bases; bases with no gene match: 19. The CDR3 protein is CASRSLHEKAGPPGANVLTF. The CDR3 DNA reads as TGTGCCAGCAGGTCTTTACACGAAAAAGCGGGGCCCCCTGGGGCCAACGTCCTGACTTTC.

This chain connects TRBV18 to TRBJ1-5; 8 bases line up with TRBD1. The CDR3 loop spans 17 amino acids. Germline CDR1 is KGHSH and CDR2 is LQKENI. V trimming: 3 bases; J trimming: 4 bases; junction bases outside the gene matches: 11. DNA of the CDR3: TGTGCCAGCTCACCGTCCCGCGGGACAGGTTCGAATCAGCCCCAGCATTTT. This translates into CASSPSRGTGSNQPQHF.

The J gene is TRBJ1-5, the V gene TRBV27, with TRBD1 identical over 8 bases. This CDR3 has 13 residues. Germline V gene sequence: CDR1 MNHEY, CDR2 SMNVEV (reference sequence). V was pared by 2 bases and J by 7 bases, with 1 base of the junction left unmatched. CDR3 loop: CASSLTGGQPQHF. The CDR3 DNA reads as TGTGCCAGCAGTTTAACAGGGGGGCAGCCCCAGCATTTT.

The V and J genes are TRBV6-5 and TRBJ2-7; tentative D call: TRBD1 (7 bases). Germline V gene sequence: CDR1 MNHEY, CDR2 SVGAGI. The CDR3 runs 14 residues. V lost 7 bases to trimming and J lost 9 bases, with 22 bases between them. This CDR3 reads CASTLSLEGAGQYF. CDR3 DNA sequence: TGTGCCAGCACCTTATCGCTGGAGGGGGCTGGGCAGTACTTC.

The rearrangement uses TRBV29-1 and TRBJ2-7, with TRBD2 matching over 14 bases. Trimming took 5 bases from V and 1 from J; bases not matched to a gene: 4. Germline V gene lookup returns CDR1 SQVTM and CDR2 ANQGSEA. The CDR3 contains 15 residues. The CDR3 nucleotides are TGCAGCGTTTTGACTAGCGGGAGGGCGTCCTACGAGCAGTACTTC. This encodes CSVLTSGRASYEQYF.

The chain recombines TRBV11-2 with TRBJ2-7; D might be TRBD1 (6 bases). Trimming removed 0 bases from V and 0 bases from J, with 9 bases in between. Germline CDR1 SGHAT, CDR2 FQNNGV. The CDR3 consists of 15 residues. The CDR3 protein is CASSLDTGSSYEQYF. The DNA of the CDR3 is TGTGCCAGCAGCTTAGATACAGGGAGCTCCTACGAGCAGTACTTC.

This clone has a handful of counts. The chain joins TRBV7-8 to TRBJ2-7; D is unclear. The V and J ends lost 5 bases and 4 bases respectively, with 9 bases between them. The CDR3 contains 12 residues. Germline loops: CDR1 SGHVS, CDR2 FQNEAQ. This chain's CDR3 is CASSRLGYEQYF. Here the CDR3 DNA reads TGTGCCAGCAGCCGCCTAGGATACGAGCAGTACTTC.